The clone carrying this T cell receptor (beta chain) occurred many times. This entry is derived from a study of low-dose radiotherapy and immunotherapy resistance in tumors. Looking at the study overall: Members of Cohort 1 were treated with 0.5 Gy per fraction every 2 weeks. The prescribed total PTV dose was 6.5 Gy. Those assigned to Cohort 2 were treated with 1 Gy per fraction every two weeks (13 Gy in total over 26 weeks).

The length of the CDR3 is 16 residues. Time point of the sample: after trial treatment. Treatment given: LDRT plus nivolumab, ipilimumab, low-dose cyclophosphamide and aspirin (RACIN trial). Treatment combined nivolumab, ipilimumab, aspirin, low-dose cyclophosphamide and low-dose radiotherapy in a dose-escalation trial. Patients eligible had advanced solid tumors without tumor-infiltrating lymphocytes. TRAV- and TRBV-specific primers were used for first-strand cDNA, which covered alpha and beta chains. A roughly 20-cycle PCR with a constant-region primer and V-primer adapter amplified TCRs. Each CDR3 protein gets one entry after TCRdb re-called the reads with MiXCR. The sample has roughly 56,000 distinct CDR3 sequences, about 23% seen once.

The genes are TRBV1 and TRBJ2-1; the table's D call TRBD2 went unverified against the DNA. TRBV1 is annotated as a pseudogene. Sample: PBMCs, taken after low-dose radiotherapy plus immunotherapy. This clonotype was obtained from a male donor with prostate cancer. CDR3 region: CTSSQVERGGYNEQFF. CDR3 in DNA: TGCACCAGCAGCCAAGTCGAGCGGGGGGGTTACAATGAGCAGTTCTTC.